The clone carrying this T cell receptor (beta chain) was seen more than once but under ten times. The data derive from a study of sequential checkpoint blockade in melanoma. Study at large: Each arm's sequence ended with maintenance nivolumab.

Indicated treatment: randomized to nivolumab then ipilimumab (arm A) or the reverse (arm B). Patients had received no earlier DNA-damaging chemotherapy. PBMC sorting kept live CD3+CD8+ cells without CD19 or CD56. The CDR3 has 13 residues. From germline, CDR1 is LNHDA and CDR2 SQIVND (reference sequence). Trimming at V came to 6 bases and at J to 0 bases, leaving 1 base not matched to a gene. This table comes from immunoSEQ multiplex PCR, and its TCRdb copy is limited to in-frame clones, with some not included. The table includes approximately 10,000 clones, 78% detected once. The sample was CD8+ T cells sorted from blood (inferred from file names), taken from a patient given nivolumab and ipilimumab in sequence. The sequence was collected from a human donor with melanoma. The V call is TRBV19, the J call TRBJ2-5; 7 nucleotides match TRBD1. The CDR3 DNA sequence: TGTGCCAGTAGACAGGGGTACCAAGAGACCCAGTACTTC. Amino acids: CASRQGYQETQYF.